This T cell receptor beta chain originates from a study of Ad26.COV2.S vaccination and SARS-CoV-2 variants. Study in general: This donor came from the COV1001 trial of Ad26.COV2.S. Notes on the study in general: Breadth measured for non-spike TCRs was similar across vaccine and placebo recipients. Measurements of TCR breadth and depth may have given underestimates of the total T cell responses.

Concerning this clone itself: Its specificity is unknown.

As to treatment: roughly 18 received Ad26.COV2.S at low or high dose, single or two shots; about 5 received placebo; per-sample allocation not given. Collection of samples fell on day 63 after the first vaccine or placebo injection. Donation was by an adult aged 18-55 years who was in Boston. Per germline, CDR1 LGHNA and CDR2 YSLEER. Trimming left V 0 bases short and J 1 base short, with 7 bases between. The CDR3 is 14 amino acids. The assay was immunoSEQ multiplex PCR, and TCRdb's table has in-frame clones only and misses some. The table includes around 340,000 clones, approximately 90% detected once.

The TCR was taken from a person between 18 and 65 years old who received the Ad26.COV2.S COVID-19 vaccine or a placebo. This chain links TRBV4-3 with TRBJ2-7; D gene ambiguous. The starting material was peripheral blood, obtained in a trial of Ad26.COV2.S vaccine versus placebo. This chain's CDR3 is CASSQERSSYEQYF. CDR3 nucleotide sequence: TGCGCCAGCAGCCAAGAACGATCGTCCTACGAGCAGTACTTC.